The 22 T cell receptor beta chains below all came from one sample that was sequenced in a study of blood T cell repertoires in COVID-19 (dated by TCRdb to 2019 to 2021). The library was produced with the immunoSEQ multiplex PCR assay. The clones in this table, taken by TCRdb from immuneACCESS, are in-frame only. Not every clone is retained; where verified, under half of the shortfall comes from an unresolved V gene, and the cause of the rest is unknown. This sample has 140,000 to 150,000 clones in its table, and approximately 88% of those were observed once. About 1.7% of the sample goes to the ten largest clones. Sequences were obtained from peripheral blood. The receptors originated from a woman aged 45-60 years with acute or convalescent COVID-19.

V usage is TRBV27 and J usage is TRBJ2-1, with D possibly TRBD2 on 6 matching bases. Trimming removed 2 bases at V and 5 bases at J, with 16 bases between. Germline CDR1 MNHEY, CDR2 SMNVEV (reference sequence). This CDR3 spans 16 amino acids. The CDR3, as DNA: TGTGCCAGCAGTTTACTAGCGTCGGGTACACACAATGAGCAGTTCTTC. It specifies CASSLLASGTHNEQFF.

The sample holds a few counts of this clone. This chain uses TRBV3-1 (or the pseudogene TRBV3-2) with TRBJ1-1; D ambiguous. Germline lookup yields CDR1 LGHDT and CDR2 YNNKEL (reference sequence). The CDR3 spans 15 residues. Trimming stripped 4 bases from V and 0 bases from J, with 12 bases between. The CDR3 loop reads CASSRREIMNTEAFF. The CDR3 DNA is TGTGCCAGCAGCCGCCGAGAGATTATGAACACTGAAGCTTTCTTT.

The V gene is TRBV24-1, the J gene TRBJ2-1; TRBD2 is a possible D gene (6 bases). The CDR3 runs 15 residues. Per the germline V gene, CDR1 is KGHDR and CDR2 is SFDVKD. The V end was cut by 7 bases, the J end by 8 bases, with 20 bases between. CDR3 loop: CATRARRRARYEQFF. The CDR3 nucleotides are TGTGCCACCAGGGCGAGGCGGAGGGCCAGGTATGAGCAGTTCTTC.

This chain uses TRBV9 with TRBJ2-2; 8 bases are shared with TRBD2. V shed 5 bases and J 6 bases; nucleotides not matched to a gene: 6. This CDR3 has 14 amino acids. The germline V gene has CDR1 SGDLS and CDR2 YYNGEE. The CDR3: CASSRAGGPGELFF. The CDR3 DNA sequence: TGTGCCAGCAGTCGGGCGGGAGGACCCGGGGAGCTGTTTTTT.

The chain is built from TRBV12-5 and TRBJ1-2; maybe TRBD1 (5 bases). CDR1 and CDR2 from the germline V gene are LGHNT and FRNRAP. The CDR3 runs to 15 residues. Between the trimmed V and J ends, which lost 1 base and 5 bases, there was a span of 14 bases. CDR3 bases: TGTGCTAGTGGTTTGGGCGGGACCGCCGGTTATGGCTACACCTTC. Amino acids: CASGLGGTAGYGYTF.

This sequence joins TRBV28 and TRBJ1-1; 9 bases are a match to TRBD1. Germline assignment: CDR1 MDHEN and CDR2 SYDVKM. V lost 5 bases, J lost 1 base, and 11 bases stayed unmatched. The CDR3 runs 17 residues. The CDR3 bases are TGTGCCAGCAGTCACGGGACAGGGAGAGGCACGAACACTGAAGCTTTCTTT. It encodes CASSHGTGRGTNTEAFF.

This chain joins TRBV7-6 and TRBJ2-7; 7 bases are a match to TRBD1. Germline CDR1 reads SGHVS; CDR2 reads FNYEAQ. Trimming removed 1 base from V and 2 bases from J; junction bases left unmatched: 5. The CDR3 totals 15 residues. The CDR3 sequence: CASSLVQGSTYEQYF. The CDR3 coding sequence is TGTGCCAGCAGCTTAGTACAGGGGAGTACCTACGAGCAGTACTTC. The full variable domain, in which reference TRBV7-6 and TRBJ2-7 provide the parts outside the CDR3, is GAGVSQSPRYKVTKRGQDVALRCDPISGHVSLYWYRQALGQGPEFLTYFNYEAQQDKSGLPNDRFSAERPEGSISTLTIQRTEQRDSAMYRCASSLVQGSTYEQYFGPGTRLTVT.

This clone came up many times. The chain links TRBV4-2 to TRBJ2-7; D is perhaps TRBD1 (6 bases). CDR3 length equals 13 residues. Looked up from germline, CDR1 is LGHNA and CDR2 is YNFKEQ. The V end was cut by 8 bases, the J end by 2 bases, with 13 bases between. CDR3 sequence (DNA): TGTGCCAGCGAGGACAGTCTAACCTACGAGCAGTACTTC. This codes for CASEDSLTYEQYF.

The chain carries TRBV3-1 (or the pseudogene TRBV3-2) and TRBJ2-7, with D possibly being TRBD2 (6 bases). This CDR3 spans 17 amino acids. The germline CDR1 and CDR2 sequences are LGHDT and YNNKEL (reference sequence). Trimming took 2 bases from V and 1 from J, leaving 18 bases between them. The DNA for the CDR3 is TGTGCCAGCAGCCAAAATTACGCGGGACCTACGTCCTACGAGCAGTACTTC. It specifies CASSQNYAGPTSYEQYF.

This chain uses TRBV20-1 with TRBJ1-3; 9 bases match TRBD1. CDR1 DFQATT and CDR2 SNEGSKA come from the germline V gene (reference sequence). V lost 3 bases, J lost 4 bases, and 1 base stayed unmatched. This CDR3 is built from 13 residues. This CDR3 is CSASGQGGNTIYF. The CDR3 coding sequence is TGCAGTGCTAGTGGACAGGGGGGAAACACCATATATTTT.

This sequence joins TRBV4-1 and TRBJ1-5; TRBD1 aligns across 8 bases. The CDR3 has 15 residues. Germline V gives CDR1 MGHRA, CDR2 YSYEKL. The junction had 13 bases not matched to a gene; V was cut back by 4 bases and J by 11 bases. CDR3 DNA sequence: TGCGCCAGCAGCCCCTTCGACAGGGGACAATCATCCCAGCATTTT. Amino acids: CASSPFDRGQSSQHF.

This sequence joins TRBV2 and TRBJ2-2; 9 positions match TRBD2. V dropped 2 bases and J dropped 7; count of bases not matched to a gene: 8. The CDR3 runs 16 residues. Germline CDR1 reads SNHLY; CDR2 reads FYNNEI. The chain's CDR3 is CASSEMAGGRIGELFF. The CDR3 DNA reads TGTGCCAGCAGTGAAATGGCGGGGGGGCGGATCGGGGAGCTGTTTTTT.

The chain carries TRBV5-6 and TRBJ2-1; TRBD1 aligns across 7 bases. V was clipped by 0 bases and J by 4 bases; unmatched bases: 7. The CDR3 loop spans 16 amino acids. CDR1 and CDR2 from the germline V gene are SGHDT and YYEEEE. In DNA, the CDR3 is TGTGCCAGCAGCTTGGGGGGACAGATTCTATACAATGAGCAGTTCTTC. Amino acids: CASSLGGQILYNEQFF.

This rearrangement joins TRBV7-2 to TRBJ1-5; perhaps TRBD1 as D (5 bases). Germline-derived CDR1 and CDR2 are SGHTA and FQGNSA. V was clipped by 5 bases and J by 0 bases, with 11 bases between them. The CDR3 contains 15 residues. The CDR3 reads CASSAQGLSNQPQHF. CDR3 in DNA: TGTGCCAGCAGCGCCCAGGGACTTAGCAATCAGCCCCAGCATTTT.

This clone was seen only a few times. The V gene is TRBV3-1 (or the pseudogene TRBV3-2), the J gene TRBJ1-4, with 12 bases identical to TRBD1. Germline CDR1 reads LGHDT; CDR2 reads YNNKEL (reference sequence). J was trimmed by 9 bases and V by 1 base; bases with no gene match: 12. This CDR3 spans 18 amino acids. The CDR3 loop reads CASSQGLGTGGYGKKLFF. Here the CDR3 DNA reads TGTGCCAGCAGCCAAGGACTCGGGACAGGGGGCTATGGTAAAAAACTGTTTTTT.

The CDR3 region has the DNA TGCGCCAGCAGCTTGGCCCAGGCGACAGCCTCCCGGGGCTACACCTTC. Translating gives CASSLAQATASRGYTF. This chain uses TRBV5-1 with TRBJ1-2; perhaps TRBD1 as D (5 bases). CDR1 is SGHRS and CDR2 is YFSETQ in the germline V gene. The CDR3 has 16 amino acids. V lost 0 bases to trimming and J lost 8 bases, with 20 bases between them.

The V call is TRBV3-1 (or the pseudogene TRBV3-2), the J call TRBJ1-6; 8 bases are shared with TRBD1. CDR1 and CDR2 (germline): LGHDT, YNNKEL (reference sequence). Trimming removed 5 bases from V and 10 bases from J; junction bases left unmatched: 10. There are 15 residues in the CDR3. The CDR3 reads CASSTIWTGKSPLHF. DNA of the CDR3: TGTGCCAGCAGCACCATATGGACAGGGAAGTCACCCCTCCACTTT.

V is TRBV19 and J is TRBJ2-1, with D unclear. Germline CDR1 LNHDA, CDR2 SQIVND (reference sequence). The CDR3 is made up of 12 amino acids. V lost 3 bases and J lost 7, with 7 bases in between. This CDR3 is CASSIYRNEQFF. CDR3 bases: TGTGCCAGTAGTATCTACCGAAATGAGCAGTTCTTC. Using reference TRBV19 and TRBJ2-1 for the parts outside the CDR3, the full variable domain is DGGITQSPKYLFRKEGQNVTLSCEQNLNHDAMYWYRQDPGQGLRLIYYSQIVNDFQKGDIAEGYSVSREKKESFPLTVTSAQKNPTAFYLCASSIYRNEQFFGPGTRLTVL.

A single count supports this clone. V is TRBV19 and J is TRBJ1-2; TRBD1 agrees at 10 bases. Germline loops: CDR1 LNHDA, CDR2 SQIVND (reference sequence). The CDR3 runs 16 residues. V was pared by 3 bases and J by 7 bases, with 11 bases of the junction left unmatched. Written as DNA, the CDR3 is TGTGCCAGTAGTATGTTCGGGACAGGGGTCACGCGTGGCTACACCTTC. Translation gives CASSMFGTGVTRGYTF.

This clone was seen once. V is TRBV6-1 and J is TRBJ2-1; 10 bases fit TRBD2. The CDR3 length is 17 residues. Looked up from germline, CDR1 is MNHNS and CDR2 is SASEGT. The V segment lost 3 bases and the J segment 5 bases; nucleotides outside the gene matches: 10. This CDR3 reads CASSERVAGGYNNEQFF. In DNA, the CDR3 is TGTGCCAGCAGTGAGAGGGTAGCGGGAGGCTATAACAATGAGCAGTTCTTC.

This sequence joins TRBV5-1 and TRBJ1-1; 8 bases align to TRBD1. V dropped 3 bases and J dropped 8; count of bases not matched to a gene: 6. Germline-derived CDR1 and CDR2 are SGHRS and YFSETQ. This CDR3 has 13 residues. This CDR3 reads CASSSDRGREAFF. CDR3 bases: TGCGCCAGCAGCTCCGACAGGGGAAGGGAAGCTTTCTTT.

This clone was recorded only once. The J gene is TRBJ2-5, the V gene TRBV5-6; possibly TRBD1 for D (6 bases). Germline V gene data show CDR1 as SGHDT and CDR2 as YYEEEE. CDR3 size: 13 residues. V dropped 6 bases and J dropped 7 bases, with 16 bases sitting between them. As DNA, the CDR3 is TGTGCCAGCACCCCGACAGGACACTTGACCCAGTACTTC. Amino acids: CASTPTGHLTQYF.